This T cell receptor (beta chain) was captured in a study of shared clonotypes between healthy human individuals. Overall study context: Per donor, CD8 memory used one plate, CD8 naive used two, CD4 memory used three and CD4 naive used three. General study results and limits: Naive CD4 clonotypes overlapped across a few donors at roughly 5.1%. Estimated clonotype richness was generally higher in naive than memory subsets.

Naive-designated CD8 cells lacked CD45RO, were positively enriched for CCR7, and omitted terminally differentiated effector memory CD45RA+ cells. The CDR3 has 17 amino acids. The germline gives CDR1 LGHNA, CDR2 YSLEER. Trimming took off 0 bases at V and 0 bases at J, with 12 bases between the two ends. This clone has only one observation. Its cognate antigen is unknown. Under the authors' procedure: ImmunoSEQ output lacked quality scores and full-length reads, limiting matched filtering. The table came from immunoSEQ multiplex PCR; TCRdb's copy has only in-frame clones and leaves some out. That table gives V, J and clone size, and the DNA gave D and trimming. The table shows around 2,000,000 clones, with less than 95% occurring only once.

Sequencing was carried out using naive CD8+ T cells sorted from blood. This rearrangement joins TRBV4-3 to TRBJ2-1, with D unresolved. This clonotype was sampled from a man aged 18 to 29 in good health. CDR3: CASSQDSSLSSYNEQFF. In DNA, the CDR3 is TGCGCCAGCAGCCAAGATTCGTCCTTAAGCTCCTACAATGAGCAGTTCTTC.